These 14 T cell receptor beta chains were all obtained from the same sample, sequenced in a study of molecular identifiers for immune sequencing clone quantification (dated by TCRdb to 2017 to 2018). Library generation was performed with PCR. Sequencing relied on a NextSeq 500. Starting from the raw public reads, TCRdb applied fastp trimming at Q25, assembled clones with MiXCR and retained in-frame beta chains. Rows are combined by CDR3 protein, so each entry shows the most common genes and DNA. The sample table lists roughly 630,000 distinct CDR3 sequences, roughly 27% of them with a count of one. The ten top clones hold about 0.81% of the sample. Sample: naive CD8+ T cells from blood, with Jurkat cell RNA spiked in. The intended sense of this specimen's cell subset or site label: FACS-sorted CD8+CD4-CCR7+CD45RA+ naive T cells. Every receptor here comes from a human donor in good health. Some libraries in this study had Jurkat cell RNA spiked in.

This clonotype was observed a few times. V and J are TRBV27 and TRBJ2-7, with D possibly being TRBD2 (6 bases). With 6 bases removed from V and 2 bases from J, the gap between germline ends came to 17 bases. The germline V gene has CDR1 MNHEY and CDR2 SMNVEV (reference sequence). This CDR3 has 15 amino acids. CDR3 coding DNA: TGTGCCAGCAGCCTCCGACCGGGGGTTGCCTACGAGCAGTACTTC. Translated, it gives CASSLRPGVAYEQYF.

This chain uses TRBV20-1 with TRBJ2-3; possibly TRBD1 or TRBD2 for D (6 bases each). Trimming shortened V by 3 bases and J by 4 bases, and 20 bases separated the two germline ends. Germline V gene data show CDR1 as DFQATT and CDR2 as SNEGSKA (reference sequence). The CDR3 consists of 16 residues. As DNA, the CDR3 is TGCAGTGCTAGTTTGGACCGGGGGCCGCTGGCAGATACGCAGTATTTT. Its translation: CSASLDRGPLADTQYF.

Many counts were recorded for this clonotype. The chain carries TRBV18 and TRBJ1-4, with D possibly TRBD1 on 6 matching bases. Trimming removed 3 bases at V and 8 bases at J, with 13 bases between. CDR3 length equals 14 residues. CDR1 KGHSH and CDR2 LQKENI come from the germline V gene. In DNA form, the CDR3 reads TGTGCCAGCTCACCTACAGGGATGGAGGAAAAACTGTTTTTT. It encodes CASSPTGMEEKLFF.

This clonotype was seen repeatedly, ten times or more. A read error may produce the germline difference seen at one junction end. This chain links TRBV5-1 with TRBJ2-7; D not certain. The germline V gene has CDR1 SGHRS and CDR2 YFSETQ. The CDR3 is made up of 12 amino acids. The CDR3 region is CARTQRDQERYF. The CDR3 DNA follows: TGCGCCAGAACCCAAAGAGACCAAGAGCGGTACTTC.

This chain joins TRBV4-3 and TRBJ2-7; 8 bases align to TRBD1. The V and J ends lost 0 bases and 2 bases, in that order; junction bases with no gene match: 6. The CDR3 consists of 16 residues. The germline CDR1 and CDR2 sequences are LGHNA and YSLEER. The CDR3 bases are TGCGCCAGCAGCCAAGAGCCCGGACAGGGCCCCTACGAGCAGTACTTC. Translation gives CASSQEPGQGPYEQYF.

Notes on this clonotype: A junction boundary mismatches the germline segment, possibly from a read error. The chain employs TRBV19 and TRBJ2-3, with D unclear. Germline loops: CDR1 LNHDA, CDR2 SQIVND (reference sequence). This CDR3 comprises 11 residues. CDR3 protein: CAGSVTDTQYF. The CDR3 region has the DNA TGTGCCGGTAGTGTCACAGATACGCAGTATTTT.

Turning to this clonotype: This may be a read error: a much more frequent sequence differs by one nucleotide. CDR3 DNA sequence: TGTGCCAGTAGTATAGGACAGGGCTCGAGGAATGCGCAGTTCTTC. Amino acid sequence: CASSIGQGSRNAQFF. The J gene is TRBJ2-1, the V gene TRBV19, with 7 bases aligning to TRBD1. The CDR3 runs 15 residues. Germline CDR1 LNHDA, CDR2 SQIVND (reference sequence).

In this sample, this clonotype turned up a few times. This chain connects TRBV12-3 or TRBV12-4 to TRBJ2-2, with D possibly being TRBD2 (6 bases). The CDR3 has 15 amino acids. V lost 10 bases and J 1 base, leaving 16 bases between the germline ends. CDR3 loop: CATPASGLNTGELFF. CDR3 nucleotide sequence: TGTGCCACCCCAGCAAGCGGGTTGAACACCGGGGAGCTGTTTTTT.

For this clonotype: Since the CDR3 does not end with the conserved phenylalanine or tryptophan, this likely comes from a read error. This sequence joins TRBV29-1 and TRBJ2-3; 7 positions agree with TRBD2. Germline CDR1 reads SQVTM; CDR2 reads ANQGSEA. The CDR3 consists of 15 residues. Losses at the gene ends were 1 base for V and 5 bases for J; bases not matched to a gene: 9. The CDR3 DNA sequence: TGCAGCGTTGAAGGGACTAGAGGATATAGAGATACGCAGTATATT. The encoded protein is CSVEGTRGYRDTQYI.

In its sample, this clonotype was seen many times. In nucleotides, the CDR3 is TGTGCCAGCAGTTTGGGACTAGCGGCCTACGAGCAGTACTTC. Amino acids: CASSLGLAAYEQYF. The V gene is TRBV27, the J gene TRBJ2-7; 11 positions agree with TRBD2. CDR3 length: 14 residues. Germline loops: CDR1 MNHEY, CDR2 SMNVEV (reference sequence). Trimming took 3 bases from V and 2 from J; bases not matched to a gene: 0.

As for this clonotype: The junction and the germline gene differ at one end; a read error may be behind it. The chain employs TRBV7-7 and TRBJ2-1; perhaps TRBD1 as D (7 bases). CDR1 SSHAT and CDR2 FNYEAQ come from the germline V gene (reference sequence). The CDR3 has 16 residues. DNA of the CDR3: TGTGCCAGCGGCTTAGAAGTGACAGGGAGGTTGAATGAGCAGTTCTTC. As protein: CASGLEVTGRLNEQFF.

The rearrangement uses TRBV11-2 and TRBJ2-5; D unclear. V lost 0 bases, J lost 8 bases, and 10 bases lay in between. The CDR3 is 13 amino acids. Germline CDR1 SGHAT, CDR2 FQNNGV. The CDR3, as DNA: TGTGCCAGCAGCTTAGATGGGCCCAAAACCCAGTACTTC. Amino acid sequence: CASSLDGPKTQYF.

The V and J genes are TRBV6-5 and TRBJ2-2; D not certain. CDR3 length: 17 amino acids. CDR1 MNHEY and CDR2 SVGAGI come from the germline V gene. V lost 0 bases to trimming and J lost 6 bases, with 17 bases between them. In DNA, the CDR3 is TGTGCCAGCAGTTACTCGATGGTTGGGATCGGCGCCGGGGAGCTGTTTTTT. It translates to CASSYSMVGIGAGELFF.

This clonotype has just a few counts. This rearrangement joins TRBV19 to TRBJ1-6; D is undetermined. The ends were cut back, 1 base at V and 9 bases at J, with 16 bases in the middle. The CDR3 has 16 amino acids. The germline CDR1 and CDR2 sequences are LNHDA and SQIVND (reference sequence). The CDR3 bases are TGTGCCAGTAGTATAGGACTCCCGGGCTCTGGTTCACCCCTCCACTTT. This translates into CASSIGLPGSGSPLHF.